This T cell receptor beta chain was obtained from a study of response to subunit inactivated influenza vaccine. The study's findings and limits: The authors offered the suggestion that each seasonal influenza vaccination recruits few new T cells.

MiXCR, applied by TCRdb to the RT-PCR reads, yields one record per CDR3 protein. The table includes 550,000 to 600,000 distinct CDR3 sequences, about 10% detected once. This clonotype was found a few times. Its cognate antigen is unknown. Sample: PBMCs from blood, taken on the day of vaccination. The TCR comes from a man aged 50 to 60 who received an inactivated influenza vaccine.

CDR3 residues: CSASLLGSSYEQYF. The CDR3 coding sequence is TGCAGTGCTAGCTTATTGGGGAGCTCCTACGAGCAGTACTTC. The rearrangement joins TRBV20-1 to TRBJ2-7, with D perhaps TRBD2 (5 bases). The length of the CDR3 is 14 residues. The V gene lost 3 bases and the J gene lost 0 bases, with 12 bases spanning the gap. CDR1 is DFQATT and CDR2 is SNEGSKA in the germline V gene (reference sequence).